The entry below gives a single TCR beta chain sequence along with its context. Method: immunoSEQ multiplex PCR; TCRdb's copy keeps in-frame clones and lacks some. The repertoire consists of 75,000 to 100,000 clones, with roughly nine tenths occurring once and the leading ten covering around 0.52%. The sample belongs to a study of OX40 agonist ivuxolimab in advanced cancers. Study-level information: Patients received intravenous ivuxolimab every 2 weeks at 0.01 to 10 mg/kg. Among those enrolled, mean age was approximately 60 years (range 23 to 79) and about 79% were male. Every patient in dose escalation had hepatocellular carcinoma, melanoma, renal cell or head and neck cancer.

V gave up 5 bases and J gave up 3 bases; unmatched junction bases: 6. The germline CDR1 and CDR2 sequences are SGHAT and FQNNGV. This CDR3 has 15 residues. The TCR comes from an adult with an advanced solid tumor such as melanoma, head and neck, liver or kidney cancer. The chain employs TRBV11-2 and TRBJ2-3, with TRBD2 identical over 9 bases. Sequencing was performed on CD4+ or CD8+ T cells sorted from blood, taken in a trial of the OX40 agonist ivuxolimab. This CDR3 is CASSPGLARTDTQYF. The DNA for the CDR3 is TGTGCCAGCAGCCCTGGACTAGCGAGGACAGATACGCAGTATTTT.